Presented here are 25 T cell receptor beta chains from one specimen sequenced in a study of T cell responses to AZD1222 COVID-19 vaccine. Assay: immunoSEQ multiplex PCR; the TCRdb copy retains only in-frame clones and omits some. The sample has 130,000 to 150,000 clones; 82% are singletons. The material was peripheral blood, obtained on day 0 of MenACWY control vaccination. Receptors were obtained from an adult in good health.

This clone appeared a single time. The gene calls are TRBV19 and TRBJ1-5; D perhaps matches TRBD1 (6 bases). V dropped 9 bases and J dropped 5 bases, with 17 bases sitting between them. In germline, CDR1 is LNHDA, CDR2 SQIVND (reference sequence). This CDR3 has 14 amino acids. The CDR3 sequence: CASSKDSSYQPQHF. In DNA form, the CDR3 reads TGTGCCAGCTCCAAGGACAGTTCATATCAGCCCCAGCATTTT.

The CDR3 sequence: CASSVAGGLGTGELFF. As DNA, the CDR3 is TGTGCCAGCAGCGTTGCAGGGGGGTTGGGCACCGGGGAGCTGTTTTTT. The chain joins TRBV9 to TRBJ2-2, with D perhaps matching TRBD1 (7 bases). The CDR3 is made up of 16 amino acids. V lost 2 bases, J lost 4 bases, and 15 bases lay in between. Germline V gene lookup returns CDR1 SGDLS and CDR2 YYNGEE.

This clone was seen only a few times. CDR3 in amino acids: CASSQEDGRHSPLHF. In DNA, the CDR3 is TGCGCCAGCAGCCAAGAAGACGGGCGGCATTCACCCCTCCACTTT. V usage is TRBV4-1 and J usage is TRBJ1-6; D gene uncertain. The germline gives CDR1 MGHRA, CDR2 YSYEKL. The CDR3 totals 15 residues. V lost 0 bases and J lost 8, with 11 bases in between.

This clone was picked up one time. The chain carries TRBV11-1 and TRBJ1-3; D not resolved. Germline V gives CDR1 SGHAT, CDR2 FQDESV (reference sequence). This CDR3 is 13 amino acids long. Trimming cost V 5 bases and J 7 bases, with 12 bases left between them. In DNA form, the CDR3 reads TGTGCCAGCAGCCTCCCCGCCGGGAACACCATATATTTT. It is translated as CASSLPAGNTIYF.

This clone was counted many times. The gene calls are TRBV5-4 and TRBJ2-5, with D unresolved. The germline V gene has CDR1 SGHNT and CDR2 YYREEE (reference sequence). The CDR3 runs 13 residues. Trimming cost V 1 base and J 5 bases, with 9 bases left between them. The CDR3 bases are TGTGCCAGCAGCTTGTTTAGTTCGGAGACCCAGTACTTC. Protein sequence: CASSLFSSETQYF.

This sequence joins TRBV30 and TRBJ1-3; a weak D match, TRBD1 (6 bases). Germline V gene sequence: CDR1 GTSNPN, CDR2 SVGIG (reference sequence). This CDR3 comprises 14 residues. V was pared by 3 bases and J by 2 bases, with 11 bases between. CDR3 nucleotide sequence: TGTGCCTGGAGGAACAGGGTGCCTGGAAACACCATATATTTT. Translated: CAWRNRVPGNTIYF.

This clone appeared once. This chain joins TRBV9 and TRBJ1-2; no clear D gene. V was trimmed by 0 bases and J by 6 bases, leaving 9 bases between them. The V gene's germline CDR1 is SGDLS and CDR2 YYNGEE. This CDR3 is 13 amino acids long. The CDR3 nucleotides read TGTGCCAGCAGCGTAGGCGGGTCTAATGGCTACACCTTC. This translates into CASSVGGSNGYTF.

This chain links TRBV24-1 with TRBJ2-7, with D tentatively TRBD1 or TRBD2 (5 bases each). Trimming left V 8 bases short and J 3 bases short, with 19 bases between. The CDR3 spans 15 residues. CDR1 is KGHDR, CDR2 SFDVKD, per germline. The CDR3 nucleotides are TGTGCCACCACGGCCCGAGGGGTAGGGTTCTACGAGCAGTACTTC. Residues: CATTARGVGFYEQYF.

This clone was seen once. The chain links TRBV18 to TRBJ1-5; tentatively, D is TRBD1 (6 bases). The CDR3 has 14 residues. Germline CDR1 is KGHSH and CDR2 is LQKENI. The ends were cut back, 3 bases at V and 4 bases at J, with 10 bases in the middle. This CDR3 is CASSPSQGNQPQHF. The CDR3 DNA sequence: TGTGCCAGCTCACCTTCCCAGGGGAATCAGCCCCAGCATTTT. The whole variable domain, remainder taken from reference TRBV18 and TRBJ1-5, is NAGVMQNPRHLVRRRGQEARLRCSPMKGHSHVYWYRQLPEEGLKFMVYLQKENIIDESGMPKERFSAEFPKEGPSILRIQQVVRGDSAAYFCASSPSQGNQPQHFGDGTRLSIL.

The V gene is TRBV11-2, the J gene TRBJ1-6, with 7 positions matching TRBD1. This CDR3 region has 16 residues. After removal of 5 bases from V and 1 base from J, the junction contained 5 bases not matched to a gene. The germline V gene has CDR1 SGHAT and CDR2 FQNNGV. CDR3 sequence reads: CASSDRGPSYNSPLHF. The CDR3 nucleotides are TGTGCCAGCAGCGATAGGGGGCCGTCCTATAATTCACCCCTCCACTTT.

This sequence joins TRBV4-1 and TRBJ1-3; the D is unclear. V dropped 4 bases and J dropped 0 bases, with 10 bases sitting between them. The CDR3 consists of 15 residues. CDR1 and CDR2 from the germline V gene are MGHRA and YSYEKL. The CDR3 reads CASSPSRSSGNTIYF. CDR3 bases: TGCGCCAGCAGCCCCTCACGAAGCTCTGGAAACACCATATATTTT.

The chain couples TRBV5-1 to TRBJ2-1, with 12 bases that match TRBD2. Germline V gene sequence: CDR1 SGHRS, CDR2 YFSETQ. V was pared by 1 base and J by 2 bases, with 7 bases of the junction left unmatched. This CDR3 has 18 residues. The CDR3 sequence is CASSLLSSGGVAYNEQFF. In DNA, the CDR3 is TGCGCCAGCAGCTTGTTATCTAGCGGGGGGGTAGCCTACAATGAGCAGTTCTTC.

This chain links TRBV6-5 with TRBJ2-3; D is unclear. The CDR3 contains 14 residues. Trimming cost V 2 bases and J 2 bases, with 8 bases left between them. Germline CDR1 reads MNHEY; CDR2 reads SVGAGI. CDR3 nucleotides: TGTGCCAGCAGTTACGGCAGCTTCACAGATACGCAGTATTTT. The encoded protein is CASSYGSFTDTQYF.

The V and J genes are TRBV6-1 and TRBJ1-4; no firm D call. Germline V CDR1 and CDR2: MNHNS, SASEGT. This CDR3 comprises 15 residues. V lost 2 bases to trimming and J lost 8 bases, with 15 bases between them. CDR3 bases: TGTGCCAGCAGTGAATGGGCGGTTCTTGGGGAAAAACTGTTTTTT. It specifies CASSEWAVLGEKLFF.

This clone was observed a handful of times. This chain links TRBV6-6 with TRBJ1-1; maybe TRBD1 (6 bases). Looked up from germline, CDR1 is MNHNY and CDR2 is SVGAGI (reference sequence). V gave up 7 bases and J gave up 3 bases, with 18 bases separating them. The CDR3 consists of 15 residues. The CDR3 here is CASILRGARYTEAFF. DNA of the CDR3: TGTGCCAGCATTTTACGGGGGGCGAGGTACACTGAAGCTTTCTTT.

CDR3 bases: TGTGCCAGCAGTTCCCATGACAGGAACTATGGCTACACCTTC. Translated, it gives CASSSHDRNYGYTF. The chain uses TRBV11-2 and TRBJ1-2; tentative D call: TRBD1 (6 bases). Between the trimmed V and J ends, which lost 6 bases and 2 bases, there was a span of 13 bases. The germline CDR1 and CDR2 sequences are SGHAT and FQNNGV. The CDR3 has 14 amino acids.

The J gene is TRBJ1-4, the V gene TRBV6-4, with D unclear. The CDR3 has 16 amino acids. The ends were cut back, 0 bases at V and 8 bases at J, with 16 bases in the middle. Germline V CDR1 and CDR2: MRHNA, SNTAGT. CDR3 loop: CASSDSGGCLSEKLFF. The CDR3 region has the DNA TGTGCCAGCAGTGACTCGGGTGGCTGTCTCTCCGAAAAACTGTTTTTT.

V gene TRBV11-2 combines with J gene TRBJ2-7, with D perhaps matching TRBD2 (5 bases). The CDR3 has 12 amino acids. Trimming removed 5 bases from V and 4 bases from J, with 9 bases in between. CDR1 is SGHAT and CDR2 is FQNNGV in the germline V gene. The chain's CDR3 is CASSHGLYEQYV. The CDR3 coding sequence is TGTGCCAGCAGCCATGGACTGTACGAGCAGTACGTC.

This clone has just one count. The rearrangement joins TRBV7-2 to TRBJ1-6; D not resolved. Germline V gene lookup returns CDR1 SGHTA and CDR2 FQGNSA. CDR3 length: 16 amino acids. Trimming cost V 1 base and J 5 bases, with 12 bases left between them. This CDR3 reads CASSLVAARNNSPLHF. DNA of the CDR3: TGTGCCAGCAGCTTAGTGGCAGCCCGAAATAATTCACCCCTCCACTTT.

The CDR3: CASSRVGGEAFF. CDR3 DNA: TGTGCCAGCAGCCGCGTGGGGGGAGAAGCTTTCTTT. The J gene is TRBJ1-1, the V gene TRBV7-8; tentatively, D is TRBD1 (5 bases). Germline CDR1 reads SGHVS; CDR2 reads FQNEAQ. There are 12 residues in the CDR3. Trimming cost V 5 bases and J 8 bases, with 12 bases left between them.

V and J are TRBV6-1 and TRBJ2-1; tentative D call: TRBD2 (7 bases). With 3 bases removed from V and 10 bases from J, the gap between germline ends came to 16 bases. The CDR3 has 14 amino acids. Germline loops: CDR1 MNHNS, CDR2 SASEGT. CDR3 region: CASSDRGADDEQFF. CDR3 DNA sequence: TGTGCCAGCAGTGACCGGGGGGCCGACGACGAGCAGTTCTTC.

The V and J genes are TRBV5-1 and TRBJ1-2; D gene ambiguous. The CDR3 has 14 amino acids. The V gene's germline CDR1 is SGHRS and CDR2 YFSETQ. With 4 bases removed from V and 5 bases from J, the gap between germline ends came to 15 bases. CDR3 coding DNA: TGCGCCAGCAGCCCCCCTAGTCCGTCGTATGGCTACACCTTC. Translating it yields CASSPPSPSYGYTF. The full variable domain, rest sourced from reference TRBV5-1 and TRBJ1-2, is KAGVTQTPRYLIKTRGQQVTLSCSPISGHRSVSWYQQTPGQGLQFLFEYFSETQRNKGNFPGRFSGRQFSNSRSEMNVSTLELGDSALYLCASSPPSPSYGYTFGSGTRLTVV.

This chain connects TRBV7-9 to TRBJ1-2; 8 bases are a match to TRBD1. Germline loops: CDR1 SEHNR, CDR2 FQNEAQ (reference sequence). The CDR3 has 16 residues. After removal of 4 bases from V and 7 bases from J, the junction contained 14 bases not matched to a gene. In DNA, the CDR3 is TGTGCCAGCAGCTCCCCCATCAGGGGGCACAAGAGTGGCTACACCTTC. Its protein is CASSSPIRGHKSGYTF.

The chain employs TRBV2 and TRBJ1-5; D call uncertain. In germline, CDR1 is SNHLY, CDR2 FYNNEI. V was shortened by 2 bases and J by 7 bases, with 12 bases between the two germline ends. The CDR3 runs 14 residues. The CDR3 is CASSETTARQPQHF. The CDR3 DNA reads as TGTGCCAGCAGTGAAACTACAGCGAGGCAGCCCCAGCATTTT.

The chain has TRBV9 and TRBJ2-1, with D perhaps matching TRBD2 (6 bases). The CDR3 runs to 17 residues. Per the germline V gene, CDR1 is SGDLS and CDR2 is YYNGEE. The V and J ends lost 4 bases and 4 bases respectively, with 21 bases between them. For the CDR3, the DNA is TGTGCCAGCAGCCCGGGGTATTACGCGGGGAAATACAATGAGCAGTTCTTC. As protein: CASSPGYYAGKYNEQFF.